The rows below give T cell receptor beta chains drawn from one sample of a study of cytomegalovirus exposure and HLA in healthy donors. Data came from immunoSEQ multiplex PCR; TCRdb stores just in-frame clones and leaves some out. Among about 200,000 clones listed, less than 85% were seen once. Source material: PBMCs. The source of these receptors is a man between 18 and 29 years old in good health and CMV-seronegative. The CDR3 runs from the conserved cysteine through the conserved F or W. The D gene is left open where the match is weak. Some rows have no size entry. The others give once, few or many, or a class for an expanded clone.

clone size	D gene	V gene	J gene	CDR3 protein	CDR3 DNA
NA	NA	TRBV27	TRBJ2-7	CASYWGPGLREQYF	TGTGCCAGCTATTGGGGACCGGGACTGAGGGAGCAGTACTTC
NA	NA	TRBV13	TRBJ2-7	CASSLGLSSYEQYF	TGTGCCAGCAGCTTAGGGCTAAGCTCCTACGAGCAGTACTTC
NA	NA	TRBV29-1	TRBJ1-2	CSVEAEQAYGYTF	TGCAGCGTTGAAGCTGAACAGGCCTATGGCTACACCTTC
few	TRBD1	TRBV19	TRBJ1-5	CASRDTGGFQPQHF	TGTGCCAGTAGGGATACAGGGGGCTTCCAGCCCCAGCATTTT
few	TRBD2	TRBV7-9	TRBJ2-2	CASSRIIAGGLTGELFF	TGTGCCAGCAGCCGCATTATAGCGGGAGGGCTTACCGGGGAGCTGTTTTTT
NA	TRBD1	TRBV5-1	TRBJ2-1	CASVLGTGVVNEQFF	TGCGCCAGCGTCCTCGGGACAGGGGTAGTGAATGAGCAGTTCTTC
NA	NA	TRBV6-1	TRBJ1-5	CASSEGANSRGPQHF	TGTGCCAGCAGTGAAGGTGCGAACAGCCGGGGGCCCCAGCATTTT
few	TRBD2	TRBV28	TRBJ2-7	CASSSGGLEEGFSSPWGEQYF	TGTGCCAGCAGCTCCGGCGGACTAGAGGAGGGGTTTTCTTCCCCGTGGGGGGAGCAGTACTTC
NA	NA	TRBV19	TRBJ1-4	CASRPGGKDEKLFF	TGTGCCAGTAGACCCGGGGGTAAAGATGAAAAACTGTTTTTT
NA	NA	TRBV30	TRBJ1-1	CARSGGMNTEAFF	TGTGCCCGATCAGGAGGGATGAACACTGAAGCTTTCTTT
NA	NA	TRBV5-1	TRBJ2-1	CASSLDGATNEQFF	TGCGCCAGCAGCTTGGATGGGGCCACCAATGAGCAGTTCTTC
NA	TRBD1	TRBV6-4	TRBJ2-3	CASAWSGAGGLDTQYF	TGTGCCAGCGCCTGGAGTGGGGCAGGGGGCTTGGATACGCAGTATTTT
NA	NA	TRBV19	TRBJ2-6	CASSMREAAGANVLTF	TGTGCCAGTAGTATGAGGGAGGCCGCTGGGGCCAACGTCCTGACTTTC
NA	NA	TRBV9	TRBJ2-2	CASSVGQLNTGELFF	TGTGCCAGCAGCGTAGGACAGCTGAACACCGGGGAGCTGTTTTTT
NA	TRBD2	TRBV9	TRBJ2-7	CASSVGLAGEQYF	TGTGCCAGCAGCGTAGGACTAGCTGGCGAGCAGTACTTC
NA	NA	TRBV27	TRBJ1-2	CASSLGGSGYTF	TGTGCCAGCAGTTTAGGGGGGTCCGGCTACACCTTC
NA	NA	TRBV30	TRBJ2-7	CAWEGLAYEQYF	TGTGCCTGGGAAGGACTCGCCTACGAGCAGTACTTC
NA	NA	TRBV19	TRBJ2-7	CASSINPLAEQYF	TGTGCCAGTAGTATAAACCCCCTGGCCGAGCAGTACTTC
NA	TRBD2	TRBV9	TRBJ2-2	CASSVGGGTGELFF	TGCGCCAGCAGCGTAGGCGGGGGGACCGGGGAGCTGTTTTTT
NA	TRBD2	TRBV4-2	TRBJ2-7	CASSQPTGTSASYEQYF	TGTGCCAGCAGCCAACCCACCGGGACTAGCGCCTCCTACGAGCAGTACTTC
NA	NA	TRBV5-1	TRBJ2-7	CASSLVGEVLDLYF	TGCGCCAGCAGCTTGGTTGGGGAGGTATTGGACTTATACTTC
few	NA	TRBV2	TRBJ2-6	CASSDLAASGANVLTF	TGTGCCAGCAGTGACCTAGCAGCCTCTGGGGCCAACGTCCTGACTTTC
once	TRBD1	TRBV5-1	TRBJ1-2	CASSPGGNYGYTF	TGCGCCAGCAGTCCAGGGGGCAACTATGGCTACACCTTC
NA	TRBD2	TRBV28	TRBJ2-3	CASSGTSGTRTDTQYF	TGTGCCAGCAGCGGGACTAGCGGGACCCGCACAGATACGCAGTATTTT
NA	NA	TRBV2	TRBJ2-1	CASSEGTGNEQFF	TGTGCCAGCAGTGAAGGGACGGGAAATGAGCAGTTCTTC
NA	NA	TRBV7-3	TRBJ2-2	CATAVGGRTGELFF	TGTGCCACAGCGGTGGGGGGGCGGACCGGGGAGCTGTTTTTT
NA	TRBD2	TRBV28	TRBJ2-1	CASSLYIAGVGDEQFF	TGTGCCAGCAGTTTATATATAGCGGGAGTAGGGGATGAGCAGTTCTTC
NA	NA	TRBV4-1	TRBJ2-7	CASSQGSSYEQYF	TGCGCCAGCAGCCAGGGCAGCTCCTACGAGCAGTACTTC
NA	NA	TRBV7-3	TRBJ2-7	CASSASSLHYEQYF	TGTGCCAGCAGCGCCAGTTCGTTACACTACGAGCAGTACTTC
NA	TRBD2	TRBV7-7	TRBJ2-1	CASSLAGGSGNEQFF	TGTGCTAGCAGCTTGGCGGGAGGTTCGGGGAATGAGCAGTTCTTC